Below are 32 T cell receptor beta chains sequenced from a single sample in a study of cytomegalovirus exposure and HLA in healthy donors. Use of 60 Vbeta and 13 Jbeta primers characterized the PCR. TCRdb's table, derived via immunoSEQ multiplex PCR, lists solely in-frame clones and lacks some. Among some 180,000 clones listed, more than 60% were seen once. Sequences were obtained from PBMCs. These receptors were taken from a man aged 18 to 29 in good health and CMV-seronegative.

This clone turned up a few times. The J gene is TRBJ1-1, the V gene TRBV2; 8 bases are shared with TRBD1. The CDR3 is made up of 13 amino acids. With V trimmed by 3 bases and J by 5 bases, 2 bases remained unmatched. Germline loops: CDR1 SNHLY, CDR2 FYNNEI. This CDR3 reads CASSDNRGTEAFF. In DNA, the CDR3 is TGTGCCAGCAGTGATAACAGGGGGACTGAAGCTTTCTTT.

V usage is TRBV7-6 and J usage is TRBJ2-3; 7 bases are shared with TRBD2. In germline, CDR1 is SGHVS, CDR2 FNYEAQ. Trimming took 3 bases from V and 1 from J; bases not matched to a gene: 10. The CDR3 has 17 amino acids. The CDR3 bases are TGTGCCAGCAGCTTTACGACGGTGGGGGGGGGCACAGATACGCAGTATTTT. This translates into CASSFTTVGGGTDTQYF.

V gene TRBV6-1 combines with J gene TRBJ1-1; no definite D call. The V gene's germline CDR1 is MNHNS and CDR2 SASEGT. V was trimmed by 10 bases and J by 10 bases, leaving 22 bases between them. The CDR3 has 13 residues. CDR3 DNA: TGTGCCACCCGATCCTCGTCGTCCCTGGCAGCTTTCTTT. Translating gives CATRSSSSLAAFF.

V usage is TRBV7-2 and J usage is TRBJ2-7, with a tentative D call TRBD2 (6 bases). CDR3 size: 15 residues. Trimming shortened V by 1 base and J by 0 bases, and 10 bases separated the two germline ends. Germline V gene lookup returns CDR1 SGHTA and CDR2 FQGNSA. The CDR3 reads CASSLVSGHSYEQYF. The CDR3 coding sequence is TGTGCCAGCAGCTTAGTCAGCGGGCACTCCTACGAGCAGTACTTC. Complete variable domain (other parts from reference TRBV7-2 and TRBJ2-7): GAGVSQSPSNKVTEKGKDVELRCDPISGHTALYWYRQSLGQGLEFLIYFQGNSAPDKSGLPSDRFSAERTGGSVSTLTIQRTQQEDSAVYLCASSLVSGHSYEQYFGPGTRLTVT.

This chain uses TRBV7-2 with TRBJ2-1, with D uncertain. The germline V and J ends were trimmed by 1 base and 8 bases, with 6 bases remaining between them. The CDR3 has 12 residues. The germline V gene encodes CDR1 SGHTA and CDR2 FQGNSA. The CDR3 region is CASSLDRYEQFF. CDR3 DNA sequence: TGTGCCAGCAGCTTAGACCGGTATGAGCAGTTCTTC.

In this sample, this clone turned up a few times. The rearrangement uses TRBV30 and TRBJ2-7, with TRBD2 identical over 12 bases. Per germline, CDR1 GTSNPN and CDR2 SVGIG (reference sequence). With V trimmed by 2 bases and J by 2 bases, 1 base remained unmatched. This CDR3 spans 14 amino acids. The CDR3 protein is CAWSLAGGPYEQYF. The CDR3 nucleotides are TGTGCCTGGAGTCTAGCGGGAGGGCCCTACGAGCAGTACTTC. The variable domain in full, with the rest retrieved from reference TRBV30 and TRBJ2-7, is SQTIHQWPATLVQPVGSPLSLECTVEGTSNPNLYWYRQAAGRGLQLLFYSVGIGQISSEVPQNLSASRPQDRQFILSSKKLLLSDSGFYLCAWSLAGGPYEQYFGPGTRLTVT.

In this sample, this clone turned up a few times. The chain recombines TRBV7-9 with TRBJ1-1; a weak D match, TRBD1 (6 bases). CDR1 and CDR2 (germline): SEHNR, FQNEAQ (reference sequence). V was shortened by 4 bases and J by 1 base, with 10 bases between the two germline ends. CDR3 length: 14 residues. This CDR3 is CASSSGQSNTEAFF. As DNA, the CDR3 is TGTGCCAGCAGCTCCGGACAGTCGAACACTGAAGCTTTCTTT.

The V and J genes are TRBV7-9 and TRBJ1-3, with D possibly matching TRBD1 (6 bases). Germline-derived CDR1 and CDR2 are SEHNR and FQNEAQ (reference sequence). Trimming removed 4 bases from V and 0 bases from J, with 10 bases in between. The CDR3 is 15 amino acids. CDR3 residues: CASSSGQYSGNTIYF. The DNA of the CDR3 is TGTGCCAGCAGCTCCGGACAGTACTCTGGAAACACCATATATTTT.

The chain combines TRBV19 with TRBJ2-7; 12 nucleotides line up with TRBD1. Germline-derived CDR1 and CDR2 are LNHDA and SQIVND (reference sequence). This CDR3 spans 15 amino acids. V lost 5 bases and J lost 3; bases outside the gene matches: 5. The CDR3 region is CASSQGTGGFYEQYF. Here the CDR3 DNA reads TGTGCCAGTAGTCAAGGGACAGGGGGCTTCTACGAGCAGTACTTC.

J is TRBJ1-6 and V is TRBV6-5; 7 bases are shared with TRBD1. With V trimmed by 8 bases and J by 7 bases, 11 bases remained unmatched. Per germline, CDR1 MNHEY and CDR2 SVGAGI. CDR3 size: 15 residues. The CDR3 coding sequence is TGTGCCAGCCGAAAACCAGGGACAGTCAATTCACCCCTCCACTTT. It is translated as CASRKPGTVNSPLHF.

The CDR3 DNA is TGTGCCAGCAGTAATGACAGGGGAGGTGGTCAGCCCCAGCATTTT. Encoded protein: CASSNDRGGGQPQHF. The chain links TRBV6-5 to TRBJ1-5, with TRBD1 matching over 8 bases. The V gene end was trimmed by 5 bases and the J gene end by 6 bases; junction bases not matched to a gene: 9. Germline CDR1 reads MNHEY; CDR2 reads SVGAGI. This CDR3 has 15 amino acids.

The chain is built from TRBV14 and TRBJ2-5; D is possibly TRBD2 (5 bases). Germline CDR1 SGHDN, CDR2 FVKESK. Trimming cost V 1 base and J 4 bases, with 10 bases left between them. The CDR3 length is 14 residues. For the CDR3, the DNA is TGTGCCAGCAGCCAAGGTCGAGGGAGAGAGACCCAGTACTTC. It is translated as CASSQGRGRETQYF.

This clone appeared a single time. The rearrangement uses TRBV2 and TRBJ2-3; weak D call: TRBD2 (6 bases). The V gene lost 8 bases and the J gene lost 1 base, with 13 bases spanning the gap. Germline CDR1 and CDR2: SNHLY and FYNNEI. The CDR3 consists of 14 residues. The CDR3 nucleotides read TGTGCCAGCGACTCTCCTAGCGGCACAGATACGCAGTATTTT. Its protein is CASDSPSGTDTQYF.

The table lists this clone with a few counts. This rearrangement joins TRBV6-5 to TRBJ1-2; 9 bases line up with TRBD1. Looked up from germline, CDR1 is MNHEY and CDR2 is SVGAGI. This CDR3 comprises 16 residues. V was pared by 0 bases and J by 9 bases, with 11 bases of the junction left unmatched. The CDR3 sequence is CASSYSNRGHGYSYTF. In DNA, the CDR3 is TGTGCCAGCAGTTACTCAAACAGGGGGCATGGTTATAGCTACACCTTC.

The table lists this clone with a few counts. The chain uses TRBV7-2 and TRBJ1-6; 9 bases map to TRBD1. The CDR3 is 15 amino acids. V shed 5 bases and J 13 bases; nucleotides not matched to a gene: 12. Per the germline V gene, CDR1 is SGHTA and CDR2 is FQGNSA. CDR3 region: CASSLAGTGTYPLHF. CDR3 coding DNA: TGTGCCAGCAGCCTCGCCGGGACAGGGACCTATCCCCTCCACTTT.

This clone was detected only a few times. This chain links TRBV9 with TRBJ1-1, with D maybe TRBD1 (5 bases). Germline V gene sequence: CDR1 SGDLS, CDR2 YYNGEE. V lost 0 bases and J lost 7, with 16 bases in between. There are 15 residues in the CDR3. DNA of the CDR3: TGTGCCAGCAGCGTAGCTCTCGGGGGAAGGGGTGAAGCTTTCTTT. Encoded protein: CASSVALGGRGEAFF. Filled out from reference TRBV9 and TRBJ1-1, the complete variable domain reads DSGVTQTPKHLITATGQRVTLRCSPRSGDLSVYWYQQSLDQGLQFLIQYYNGEERAKGNILERFSAQQFPDLHSELNLSSLELGDSALYFCASSVALGGRGEAFFGQGTRLTVV.

The V call is TRBV7-8, the J call TRBJ1-6; TRBD1 matches at 7 bases. The CDR3 runs 15 residues. Germline V gene data show CDR1 as SGHVS and CDR2 as FQNEAQ. The J segment lost 6 bases and the V segment lost 6 bases, leaving 8 bases of the junction unmatched. DNA of the CDR3: TGTGCCAGCAGAAAATACAGGGGTTTTAATTCACCCCTCCACTTT. Translated, it gives CASRKYRGFNSPLHF.

This clone was seen a few times. V usage is TRBV9 and J usage is TRBJ1-1; 10 bases fit TRBD1. The CDR3 sequence is 16 residues long. V gave up 2 bases and J gave up 5 bases; unmatched junction bases: 9. Germline V lookup: CDR1 SGDLS, CDR2 YYNGEE. In DNA, the CDR3 is TGTGCCAGCAGCGTGCCACCCGGGACAGGGGAGACTGAAGCTTTCTTT. Residues: CASSVPPGTGETEAFF.

The table lists this clone with a count of one. In the same sample, other DNA sequences code for this CDR3. The CDR3: CASSFQSYNEQFF. The CDR3 DNA is TGTGCCAGCAGCTTCCAGTCTTACAATGAGCAGTTCTTC. This sequence joins TRBV7-6 and TRBJ2-1; D uncertain. Germline values: CDR1 SGHVS, CDR2 FNYEAQ. The CDR3 runs 13 residues. V lost 3 bases and J 4 bases, leaving 7 bases between the germline ends.

CDR3 amino acids: CASSSGQGEGGNQPQHF. The CDR3 DNA is TGTGCCAGCAGTTCGGGACAGGGGGAAGGAGGCAATCAGCCCCAGCATTTT. V usage is TRBV27 and J usage is TRBJ1-5; 11 bases align to TRBD1. The germline V gene has CDR1 MNHEY and CDR2 SMNVEV (reference sequence). V trimming: 4 bases; J trimming: 2 bases; junction bases outside the gene matches: 7. This CDR3 is built from 17 residues.

The chain employs TRBV15 and TRBJ2-6, with 8 bases aligning to TRBD1. Germline V gene sequence: CDR1 LNHNV, CDR2 YYDKDF (reference sequence). J gave up 0 bases and V 5 bases, and 9 bases lay outside the gene matches. This CDR3 is built from 18 residues. The DNA of the CDR3 is TGTGCCACCAGCCGAAGAGGACAGGGCACCTCTGGGGCCAACGTCCTGACTTTC. Its translation: CATSRRGQGTSGANVLTF.

V gene TRBV27 combines with J gene TRBJ1-5, with 8 bases lining up with TRBD1. V gave up 6 bases and J gave up 1 base; unmatched junction bases: 5. This CDR3 contains 15 residues. Germline-derived CDR1 and CDR2 are MNHEY and SMNVEV (reference sequence). CDR3 nucleotide sequence: TGTGCCAGCAGCCACAACAGGGGGAGCAATCAGCCCCAGCATTTT. Translated: CASSHNRGSNQPQHF.

The chain links TRBV19 to TRBJ1-1, with TRBD1 identical over 7 bases. Per the germline V gene, CDR1 is LNHDA and CDR2 is SQIVND (reference sequence). This CDR3 has 16 amino acids. Trimming removed 5 bases from V and 4 bases from J; junction bases left unmatched: 13. The CDR3 loop reads CASSPRQGRRVTEAFF. The CDR3 nucleotides are TGTGCCAGTAGTCCACGACAGGGTAGGAGAGTCACTGAAGCTTTCTTT.

The V call is TRBV7-9, the J call TRBJ2-7; 9 bases are shared with TRBD2. The CDR3 has 17 amino acids. CDR1 and CDR2 from the germline V gene are SEHNR and FQNEAQ (reference sequence). Losses at the gene ends were 5 bases for V and 3 bases for J; bases not matched to a gene: 14. CDR3 nucleotide sequence: TGTGCCAGCAGCCCATCGATTCTAGCGGGAAGTTACTACGAGCAGTACTTC. Translating it yields CASSPSILAGSYYEQYF.

The rearrangement uses TRBV7-9 and TRBJ1-4; 8 positions match TRBD1. Germline values: CDR1 SEHNR, CDR2 FQNEAQ (reference sequence). V lost 4 bases and J lost 4; bases outside the gene matches: 2. CDR3 length: 14 residues. The DNA for the CDR3 is TGTGCCAGCAGCTCAGGACAGGGTAATGAAAAACTGTTTTTT. Translation: CASSSGQGNEKLFF.

The sample holds a few counts of this clone. The V gene is TRBV7-8, the J gene TRBJ2-7, with D tentatively TRBD1 (5 bases). In germline, CDR1 is SGHVS, CDR2 FQNEAQ. The CDR3 has 15 amino acids. Deletions cut 4 bases from V and 3 bases from J, with 16 bases between. CDR3 in DNA: TGTGCCAGCAGCTCCCGGACACCTTATAACTACGAGCAGTACTTC. Translation gives CASSSRTPYNYEQYF.

This clone was observed a few times. This chain connects TRBV5-4 to TRBJ1-5; D unresolved. The CDR3 contains 13 residues. Per germline, CDR1 SGHNT and CDR2 YYREEE (reference sequence). Trimming cost V 0 bases and J 5 bases, with 6 bases left between them. The CDR3 here is CASSLAGDQPQHF. The CDR3 DNA reads as TGTGCCAGCAGCTTGGCCGGGGATCAGCCCCAGCATTTT.

Notes on this clone: Sequence at one end of the junction differs from germline and may be a read error. This chain links TRBV7-7 with TRBJ2-2, with 7 bases that match TRBD1. The CDR3 covers 15 residues. Per germline, CDR1 SSHAT and CDR2 FNYEAQ (reference sequence). The CDR3, as DNA: TGTGCTAGCAGCCCCAACGCAGGGGGTTACGGGGAGCTGTTTTTT. This codes for CASSPNAGGYGELFF.

The gene calls are TRBV6-1 and TRBJ2-5; D call uncertain. TRBJ2-7 explains the end of the DNA better; the J call may be wrong. Germline V lookup: CDR1 MNHNS, CDR2 SASEGT. The CDR3 extends over 16 amino acids. The CDR3 DNA follows: TGTGCCAGCAGTGAAGCGCTTGTGGGCAAAATCTACGAGCAGTACTTC. Translating it yields CASSEALVGKIYEQYF.

This chain uses TRBV27 with TRBJ2-5, with 7 bases fitting TRBD2. Germline-derived CDR1 and CDR2 are MNHEY and SMNVEV (reference sequence). Trimming removed 3 bases from V and 2 bases from J; junction bases left unmatched: 3. The CDR3 sequence is 14 residues long. CDR3 nucleotide sequence: TGTGCCAGCAGTTTGGCGGGACTACAAGAGACCCAGTACTTC. Translation gives CASSLAGLQETQYF.

V and J are TRBV5-4 and TRBJ2-5; 9 bases match TRBD2. The J segment lost 2 bases and the V segment lost 0 bases, leaving 5 bases of the junction unmatched. There are 16 residues in the CDR3. CDR1 SGHNT and CDR2 YYREEE come from the germline V gene (reference sequence). The CDR3 protein is CASSLGAGGGQETQYF. For the CDR3, the DNA is TGTGCCAGCAGCTTGGGGGCGGGAGGGGGTCAAGAGACCCAGTACTTC.

This clone is a singleton in its sample. The chain couples TRBV18 to TRBJ1-1, with D uncertain. This CDR3 region has 14 residues. V was shortened by 0 bases and J by 4 bases, with 9 bases between the two germline ends. CDR1 and CDR2 (germline): KGHSH, LQKENI. CDR3 in DNA: TGTGCCAGCTCACCACCGGCGGGGTTCACTGAAGCTTTCTTT. Translation: CASSPPAGFTEAFF.